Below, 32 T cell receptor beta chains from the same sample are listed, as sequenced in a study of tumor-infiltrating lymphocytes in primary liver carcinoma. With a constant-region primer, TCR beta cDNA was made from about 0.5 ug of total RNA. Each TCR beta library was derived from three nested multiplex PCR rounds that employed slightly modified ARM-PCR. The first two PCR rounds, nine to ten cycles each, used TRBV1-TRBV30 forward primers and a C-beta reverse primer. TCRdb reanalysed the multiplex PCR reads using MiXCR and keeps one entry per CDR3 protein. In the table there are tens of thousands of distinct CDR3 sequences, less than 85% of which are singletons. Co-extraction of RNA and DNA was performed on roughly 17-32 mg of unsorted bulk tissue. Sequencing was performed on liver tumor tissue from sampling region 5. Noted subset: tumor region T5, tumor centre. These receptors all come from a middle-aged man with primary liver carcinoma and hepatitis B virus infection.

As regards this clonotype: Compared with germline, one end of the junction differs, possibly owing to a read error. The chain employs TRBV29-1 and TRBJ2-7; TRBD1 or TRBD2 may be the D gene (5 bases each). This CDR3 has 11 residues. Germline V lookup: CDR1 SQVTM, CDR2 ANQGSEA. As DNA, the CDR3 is TGCAACATTGGAGGCCGGGACGAGCAATACTTC. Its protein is CNIGGRDEQYF.

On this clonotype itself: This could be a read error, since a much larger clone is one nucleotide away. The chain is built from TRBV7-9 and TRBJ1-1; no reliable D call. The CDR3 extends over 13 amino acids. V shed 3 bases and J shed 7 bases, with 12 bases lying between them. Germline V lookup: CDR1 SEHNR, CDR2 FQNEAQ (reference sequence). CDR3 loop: CASSFERSGEAFF. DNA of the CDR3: TGTGCCAGCAGCTTCGAACGGAGCGGTGAAGCTTTCTTT.

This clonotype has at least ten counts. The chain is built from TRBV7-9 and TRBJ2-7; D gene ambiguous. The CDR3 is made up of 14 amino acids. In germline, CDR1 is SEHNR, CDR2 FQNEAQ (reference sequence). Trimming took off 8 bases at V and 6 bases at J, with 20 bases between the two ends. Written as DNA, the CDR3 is TGTGCCAGCCAGGCAGCCGCGTCTTGGGGCGAGCAGTACTTC. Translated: CASQAAASWGEQYF.

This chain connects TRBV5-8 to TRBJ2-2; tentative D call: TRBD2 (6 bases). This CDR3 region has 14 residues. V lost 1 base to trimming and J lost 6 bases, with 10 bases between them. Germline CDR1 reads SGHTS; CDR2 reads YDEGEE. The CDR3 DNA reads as TGTGCCAGCAGCTTGTGGAGGGGACCCGGGGAGCTGTTTTTT. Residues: CASSLWRGPGELFF.

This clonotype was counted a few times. The CDR3, as DNA: TGTGCCAGCAGGAGGACAGCAGAAGAGACCCAGTACTTC. Residues: CASRRTAEETQYF. This chain links TRBV28 with TRBJ2-5, with TRBD1 as a possible D gene (6 bases). Germline CDR1 and CDR2: MDHEN and SYDVKM. This CDR3 region has 13 residues. Trimming removed 6 bases from V and 3 bases from J, with 11 bases in between.

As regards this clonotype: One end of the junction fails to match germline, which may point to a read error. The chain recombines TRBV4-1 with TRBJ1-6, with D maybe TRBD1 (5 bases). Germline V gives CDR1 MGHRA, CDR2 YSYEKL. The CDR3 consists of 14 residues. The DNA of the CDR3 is TGCGCCAGCAGCCAAGAGAGCAGGGATTCACTCCCCCACTTC. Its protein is CASSQESRDSLPHF.

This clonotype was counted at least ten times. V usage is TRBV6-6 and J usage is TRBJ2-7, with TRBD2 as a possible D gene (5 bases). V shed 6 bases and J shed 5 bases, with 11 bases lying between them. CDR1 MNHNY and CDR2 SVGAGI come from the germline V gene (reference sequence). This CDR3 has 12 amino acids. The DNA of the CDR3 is TGTGCCAGCAGGCCCGGGATCGACGAGCAGTACTTC. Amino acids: CASRPGIDEQYF.

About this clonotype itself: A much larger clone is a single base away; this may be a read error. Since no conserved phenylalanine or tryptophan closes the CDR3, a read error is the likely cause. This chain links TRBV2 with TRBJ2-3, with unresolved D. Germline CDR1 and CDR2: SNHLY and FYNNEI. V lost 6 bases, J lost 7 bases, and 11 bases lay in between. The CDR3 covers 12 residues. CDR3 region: CASSAGPNTQYL. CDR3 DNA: TGTGCCAGCAGCGCCGGGCCCAATACGCAGTATCTT.

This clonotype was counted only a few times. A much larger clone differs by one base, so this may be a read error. The CDR3 DNA reads as TGTGCCATCAGTGATTCGGAAACTAGCATAGATACGCAGTATTTT. Translated: CAISDSETSIDTQYF. The V and J genes are TRBV10-3 and TRBJ2-3, with D perhaps TRBD2 (6 bases). The CDR3 spans 15 residues. The germline gives CDR1 ENHRY, CDR2 SYGVKD.

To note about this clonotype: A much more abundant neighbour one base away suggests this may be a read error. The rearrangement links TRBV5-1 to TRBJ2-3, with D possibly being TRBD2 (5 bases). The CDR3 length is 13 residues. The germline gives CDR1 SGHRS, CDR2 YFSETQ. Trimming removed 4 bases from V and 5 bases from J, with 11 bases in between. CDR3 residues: CASSLGIEDTQYF. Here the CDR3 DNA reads TGCGCCAGCAGCCTCGGGATAGAAGATACGCAGTATTTT.

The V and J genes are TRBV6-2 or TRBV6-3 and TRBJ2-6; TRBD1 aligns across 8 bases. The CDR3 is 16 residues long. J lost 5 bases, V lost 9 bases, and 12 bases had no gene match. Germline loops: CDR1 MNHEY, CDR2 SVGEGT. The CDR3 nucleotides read TGTGCCAGTAGCCTCGGACAGGGTACTAGGGCCAACGTCCTGACTTTC. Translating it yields CASSLGQGTRANVLTF.

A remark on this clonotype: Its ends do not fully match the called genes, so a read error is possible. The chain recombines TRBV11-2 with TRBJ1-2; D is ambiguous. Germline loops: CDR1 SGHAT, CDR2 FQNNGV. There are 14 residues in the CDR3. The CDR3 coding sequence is TGTGCCAACAGAGAGAGGGAGACCACCTATGGTTACACCTTC. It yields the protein CANRERETTYGYTF.

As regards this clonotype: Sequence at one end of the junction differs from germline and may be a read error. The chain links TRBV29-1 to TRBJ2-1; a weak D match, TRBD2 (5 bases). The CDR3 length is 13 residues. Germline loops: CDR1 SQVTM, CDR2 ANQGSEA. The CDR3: CSVDGKSHGEQFF. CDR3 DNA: TGTAGCGTTGACGGGAAGTCCCACGGAGAGCAGTTCTTC.

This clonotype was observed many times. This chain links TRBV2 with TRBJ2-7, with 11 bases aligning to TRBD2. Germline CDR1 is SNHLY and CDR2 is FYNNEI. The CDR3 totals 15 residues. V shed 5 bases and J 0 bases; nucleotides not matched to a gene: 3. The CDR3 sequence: CASSSTSGSSYEQYF. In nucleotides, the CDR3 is TGTGCCAGCAGTTCAACTAGCGGGAGCTCCTACGAGCAGTACTTC.

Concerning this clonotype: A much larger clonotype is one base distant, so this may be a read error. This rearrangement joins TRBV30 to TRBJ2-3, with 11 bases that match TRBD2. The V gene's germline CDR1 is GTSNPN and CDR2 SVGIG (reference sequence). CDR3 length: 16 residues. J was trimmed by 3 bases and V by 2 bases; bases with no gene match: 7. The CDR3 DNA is TGTGCCTGGAGTAAGGAACTAGCGGGAGATACAGATACGCAGTATTTT. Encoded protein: CAWSKELAGDTDTQYF.

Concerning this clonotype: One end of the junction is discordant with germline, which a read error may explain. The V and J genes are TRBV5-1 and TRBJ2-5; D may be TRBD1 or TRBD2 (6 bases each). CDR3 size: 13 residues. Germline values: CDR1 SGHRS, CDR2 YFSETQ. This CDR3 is CTSSFGGKETQYF. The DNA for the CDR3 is TGCACCAGCAGTTTCGGGGGCAAAGAGACCCAGTACTTC.

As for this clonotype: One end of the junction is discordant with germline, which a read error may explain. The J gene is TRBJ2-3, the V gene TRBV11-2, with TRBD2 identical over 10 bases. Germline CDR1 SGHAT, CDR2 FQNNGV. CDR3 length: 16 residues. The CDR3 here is CTGSLEGLAWTDTQYF. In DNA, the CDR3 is TGTACCGGCAGCTTAGAGGGACTAGCGTGGACAGATACGCAATATTTT.

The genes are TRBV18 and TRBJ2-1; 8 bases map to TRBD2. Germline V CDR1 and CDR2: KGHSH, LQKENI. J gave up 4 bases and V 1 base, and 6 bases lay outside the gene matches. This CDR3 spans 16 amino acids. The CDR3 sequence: CASSPLVTSEYNEQFF. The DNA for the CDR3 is TGTGCCAGCTCACCACTGGTGACTAGCGAATACAATGAGCAGTTCTTC.

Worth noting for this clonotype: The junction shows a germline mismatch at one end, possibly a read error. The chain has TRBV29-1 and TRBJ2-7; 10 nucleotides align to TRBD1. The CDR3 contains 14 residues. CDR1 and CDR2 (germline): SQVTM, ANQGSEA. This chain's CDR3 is CSIARQGATYEQCF. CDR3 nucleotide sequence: TGCAGCATAGCCAGACAGGGGGCAACCTACGAGCAGTGCTTC.

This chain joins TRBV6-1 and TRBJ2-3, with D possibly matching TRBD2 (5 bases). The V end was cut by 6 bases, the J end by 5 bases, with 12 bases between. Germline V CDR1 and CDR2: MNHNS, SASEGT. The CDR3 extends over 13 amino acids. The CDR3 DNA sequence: TGTGCCAGCAGACTCGGGGATATAGATACGCAGTATTTT. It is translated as CASRLGDIDTQYF.

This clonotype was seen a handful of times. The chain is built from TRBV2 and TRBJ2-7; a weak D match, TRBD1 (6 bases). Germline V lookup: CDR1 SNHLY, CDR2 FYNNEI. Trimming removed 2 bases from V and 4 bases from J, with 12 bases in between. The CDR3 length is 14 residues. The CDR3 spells CASSEPRGGYEQYF. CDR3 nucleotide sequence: TGTGCCAGCAGTGAACCCAGGGGTGGGTACGAGCAGTACTTC.

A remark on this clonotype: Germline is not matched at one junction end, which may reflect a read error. The CDR3 bases are TGTACCATCAGTGGGGTCAGGGTAGAGACACAGTACTTC. It is translated as CTISGVRVETQYF. The chain couples TRBV10-3 to TRBJ2-5, with D possibly TRBD1 on 5 matching bases. The germline V gene encodes CDR1 ENHRY and CDR2 SYGVKD. The CDR3 has 13 residues.

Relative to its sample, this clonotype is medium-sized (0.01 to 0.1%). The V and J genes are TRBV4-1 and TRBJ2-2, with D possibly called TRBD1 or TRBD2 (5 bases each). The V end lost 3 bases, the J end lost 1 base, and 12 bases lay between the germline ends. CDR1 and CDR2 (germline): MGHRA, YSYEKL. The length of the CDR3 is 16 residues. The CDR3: CASSHWRGVNTGELFF. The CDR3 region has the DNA TGCGCCAGCAGCCACTGGAGAGGGGTGAACACCGGGGAGCTGTTTTTT.

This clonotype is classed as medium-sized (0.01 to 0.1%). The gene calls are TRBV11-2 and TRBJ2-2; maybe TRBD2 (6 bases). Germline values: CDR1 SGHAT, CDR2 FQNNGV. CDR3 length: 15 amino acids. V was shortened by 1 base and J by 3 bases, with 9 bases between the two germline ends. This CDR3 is CASSLARLDTGELFF. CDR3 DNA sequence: TGTGCCAGCAGCTTAGCCCGACTAGACACCGGGGAGCTGTTTTTT.

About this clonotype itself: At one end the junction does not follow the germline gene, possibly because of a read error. CDR3 nucleotide sequence: TGTGCCAGCTGCTTGGACCCCCATGGGGACGAGCAGTACTTC. Translated, it gives CASCLDPHGDEQYF. The chain joins TRBV7-3 to TRBJ2-7, with no clear D. This CDR3 contains 14 residues. CDR1 SGHTA and CDR2 FQGTGA come from the germline V gene. Supplemented by reference TRBV7-3 and TRBJ2-7, the full variable domain reads GAGVSQTPSNKVTEKGKYVELRCDPISGHTALYWYRQSLGQGPEFLIYFQGTGAADDSGLPNDRFFAVRPEGSVSTLKIQRTERGDSAVYLCASCLDPHGDEQYFGPGTRLTVT.

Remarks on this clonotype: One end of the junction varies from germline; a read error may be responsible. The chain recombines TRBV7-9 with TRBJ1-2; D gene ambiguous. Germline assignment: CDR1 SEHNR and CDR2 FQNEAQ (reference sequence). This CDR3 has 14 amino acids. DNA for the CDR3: TGTGCCAGCGGCTTAGAAACGGCTAACTATGGCTACACCTTC. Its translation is CASGLETANYGYTF.

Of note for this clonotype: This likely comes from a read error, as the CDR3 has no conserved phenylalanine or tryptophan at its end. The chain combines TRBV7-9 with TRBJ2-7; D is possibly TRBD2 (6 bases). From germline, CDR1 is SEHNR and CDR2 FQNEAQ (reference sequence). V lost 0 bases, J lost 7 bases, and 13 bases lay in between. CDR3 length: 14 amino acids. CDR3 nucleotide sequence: TGTGCCAGCAGCTTAGCTGGGGCCGGGAGTGAGCAGTACCTC. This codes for CASSLAGAGSEQYL.

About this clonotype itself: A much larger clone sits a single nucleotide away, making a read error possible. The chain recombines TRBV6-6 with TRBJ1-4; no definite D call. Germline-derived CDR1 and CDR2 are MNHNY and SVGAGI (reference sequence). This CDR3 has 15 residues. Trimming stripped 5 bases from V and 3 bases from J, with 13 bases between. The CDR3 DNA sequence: TGTGCCAGCAGTCCCATGGGAGGACCTAATGAAAAACTGTTTTTT. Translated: CASSPMGGPNEKLFF.

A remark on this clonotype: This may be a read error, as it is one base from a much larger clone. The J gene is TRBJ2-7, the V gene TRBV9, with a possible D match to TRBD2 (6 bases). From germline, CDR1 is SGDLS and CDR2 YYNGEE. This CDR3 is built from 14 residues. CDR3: CASSVGGVMDEQHF. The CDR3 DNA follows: TGTGCCAGCAGCGTAGGGGGGGTCATGGACGAGCAGCACTTC.

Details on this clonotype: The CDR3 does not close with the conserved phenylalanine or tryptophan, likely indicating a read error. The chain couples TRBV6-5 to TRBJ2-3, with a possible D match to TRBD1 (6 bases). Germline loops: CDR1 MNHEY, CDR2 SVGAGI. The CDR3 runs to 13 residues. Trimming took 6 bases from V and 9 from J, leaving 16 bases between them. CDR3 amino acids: CASRKTGSATQYL. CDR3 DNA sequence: TGTGCCAGCAGGAAAACAGGGAGCGCGACGCAGTATTTG.

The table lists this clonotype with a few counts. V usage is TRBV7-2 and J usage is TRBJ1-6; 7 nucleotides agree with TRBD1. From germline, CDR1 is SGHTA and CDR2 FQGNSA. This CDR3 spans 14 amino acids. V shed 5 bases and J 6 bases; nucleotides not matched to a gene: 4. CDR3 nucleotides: TGTGCCAGCAGCAACCGGGACAGTAATTCACCCCTCCACTTT. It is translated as CASSNRDSNSPLHF. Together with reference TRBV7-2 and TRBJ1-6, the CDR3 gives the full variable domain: GAGVSQSPSNKVTEKGKDVELRCDPISGHTALYWYRQSLGQGLEFLIYFQGNSAPDKSGLPSDRFSAERTGGSVSTLTIQRTQQEDSAVYLCASSNRDSNSPLHFGNGTRLTVT.

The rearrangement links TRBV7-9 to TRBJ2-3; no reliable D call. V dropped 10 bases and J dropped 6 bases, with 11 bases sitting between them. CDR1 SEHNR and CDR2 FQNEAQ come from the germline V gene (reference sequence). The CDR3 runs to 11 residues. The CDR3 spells CANRPPDTQYF. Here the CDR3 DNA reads TGTGCCAACAGACCCCCCGATACGCAGTATTTT.